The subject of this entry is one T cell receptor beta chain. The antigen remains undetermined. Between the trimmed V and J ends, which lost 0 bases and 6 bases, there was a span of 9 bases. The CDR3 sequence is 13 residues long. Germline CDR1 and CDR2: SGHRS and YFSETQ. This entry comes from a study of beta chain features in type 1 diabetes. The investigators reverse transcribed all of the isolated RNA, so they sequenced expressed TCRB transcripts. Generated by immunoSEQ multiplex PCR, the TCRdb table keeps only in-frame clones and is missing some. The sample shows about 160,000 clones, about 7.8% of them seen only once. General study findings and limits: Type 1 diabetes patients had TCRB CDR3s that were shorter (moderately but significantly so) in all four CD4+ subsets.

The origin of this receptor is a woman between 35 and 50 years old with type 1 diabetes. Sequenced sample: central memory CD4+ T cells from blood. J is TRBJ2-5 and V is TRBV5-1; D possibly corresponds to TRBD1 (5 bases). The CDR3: CASSLVGAQTQYF. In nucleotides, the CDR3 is TGCGCCAGCAGCTTGGTAGGGGCACAGACCCAGTACTTC.